A selection of T cell receptor beta chains follows, all from one sample in a study of HIV-infected patients and healthy controls. TCRdb itself ran the 5' RACE reads through MiXCR, one entry per CDR3 protein. In the table there are roughly 70,000 distinct CDR3 sequences, about 16% of which are singletons. The specimen was CD4+ T cells from blood. The receptors shown here come from a human donor in good health. The conserved cysteine and the conserved F or W are not part of the CDR3 here. A D gene is named only where the DNA matches it firmly.

V,length,D,J,CDR3
TRBV7-2,14,-,TRBJ1-5,ASSLSGSGVGQPQH
TRBV20-1,9,-,TRBJ2-1,SAPRLLEQF
TRBV15,12,-,TRBJ1-1,ATSIPGPGTEAF
TRBV7-2,14,TRBD1,TRBJ2-2,ASSQDRGRWNGELF
TRBV20-1,14,TRBD1,TRBJ1-1,SARAPTGPVNTEAF
TRBV28,12,-,TRBJ2-3,ASSLRAPQSTQY
TRBV5-1,12,-,TRBJ2-3,ASSSNSGSDTQY
TRBV6-5,13,TRBD1,TRBJ1-3,ASRRDRVSGNTIY
TRBV7-2,12,-,TRBJ2-3,ASSRLTDSNTQY
TRBV6-2/TRBV6-3,14,-,TRBJ1-5,ASSYPGKNSNQPQH
TRBV7-9,14,-,TRBJ1-1,ASSPERLVVNTEAF
TRBV20-1,11,-,TRBJ1-6,SALNPGVSPLH
TRBV12-3/TRBV12-4,12,TRBD2,TRBJ2-1,ASSPGLAGHEQF
TRBV5-6,15,TRBD1,TRBJ2-2,ASSAWHRGANTGELF
TRBV11-2,14,-,TRBJ2-3,ASSLGANTGADTQY
TRBV29-1,9,-,TRBJ2-7,SVGQSYEQY
TRBV19,11,-,TRBJ2-2,ASTQDRSGELF
TRBV14,11,-,TRBJ2-7,ASSQSSPYEQY
TRBV7-9,10,-,TRBJ1-2,ASSSNRYGYT
TRBV15,12,-,TRBJ1-2,ATSTQRGGYGYT
TRBV5-1,12,-,TRBJ1-5,ASSLDSPNQPQH
TRBV6-1,13,-,TRBJ1-4,ASSGGMQGSEKLF
TRBV3-1,13,TRBD1,TRBJ2-2,ASSQAGTGAGELF
TRBV29-1,11,-,TRBJ1-2,SVEGTGVYGYT
TRBV7-2,13,-,TRBJ1-5,ASSLVSGGNQPQH
TRBV20-1,13,-,TRBJ1-2,SAPPGGGLDYGYT
TRBV19,12,TRBD2,TRBJ2-7,ASSRLAGGHEQY
TRBV7-2,14,-,TRBJ2-4,ASSLVSSRPRNIQY
TRBV19,12,-,TRBJ2-2,ASSRRAGTGELF
TRBV20-1,13,-,TRBJ2-7,SAKLGEGGSYEQY